This T cell receptor (beta chain) was captured in a study of blood T cell repertoires in COVID-19. Study background: Material from acute and convalescent COVID-19 was sourced from the United States, Italy and Spain. T cells, B-cell-depleted T cells, or PBMCs supplied cDNA or gDNA.

Original data processing: Amplifying reference gene primers gave estimates of nucleated cell counts. Clones were sequenced by immunoSEQ multiplex PCR, and TCRdb holds only the in-frame ones, with some missing. For V, J and clone size, that table is used; D and trimming come from the DNA. The sample yields about 200,000 clones, approximately 80% seen once. Per germline, CDR1 SGHDN and CDR2 FVKESK. Trimming removed 7 bases from V and 6 bases from J; junction bases left unmatched: 9. This CDR3 comprises 15 residues. The rearrangement joins TRBV14 to TRBJ2-1, with 10 bases that match TRBD1. What was sequenced was peripheral blood. The TCR was taken from a man between 50 and 59 years old who had recovered from COVID-19. The CDR3 nucleotides are TGTGCCAGCAACCCTGCGGGACAGGGGATCAATGAGCAGTTCTTC. This translates into CASNPAGQGINEQFF.